The sequence of this T cell receptor (beta chain) was determined in a study of shared T cell receptors in the human thymus. For this clone: At one end, the junction sequence differs from germline, possibly due to a read error.

The CDR3 spans 16 residues. Germline V gene data show CDR1 as SSHAT and CDR2 as FNYEAQ (reference sequence). Repertoires were generated with immunoSEQ multiplex PCR, while TCRdb's copy carries only in-frame clones and drops some. The sample gives hundreds of thousands of clones, 80% to 90% of which show up once; 0.0095% to 0.013% is in the top ten. These data were also filed under a second study, of human thymus T cells. That work states: Infants served as donors; they were healthy and Finnish and were having corrective surgery for congenital heart defects.

Sequencing input: thymocytes. The sequence came from a girl less than two years old with a congenital heart defect. This chain joins TRBV7-7 and TRBJ2-1, with TRBD1 identical over 7 bases. The CDR3 reads CASSPSGQKVYNEQFF. The CDR3 nucleotides are TGTGCTAGCAGTCCTTCGGGACAGAAAGTTTACAATGAGCAGTTCTTC.